The entry below gives a single T cell receptor (beta chain) sequence along with its context. The data stem from a study of CD8 T cells in Susac syndrome. V shed 2 bases, J shed 5 bases, and the junction held 9 bases outside the gene matches. The CDR3 totals 15 residues. Germline lookup yields CDR1 SGHDT and CDR2 YYEEEE. It was with random hexamers that about 0.45 to 1 ug RNA was reverse transcribed. TCRdb processed the immunoSEQ multiplex PCR reads anew with MiXCR; each CDR3 protein has one entry. The sample holds more than 95,000 distinct CDR3 sequences; approximately 93% are singletons and the top ten take around 0.085%.

Sequenced sample: CD4+ T cells from PBMCs. This chain connects TRBV5-6 to TRBJ2-5; TRBD1 agrees at 7 bases. The clonotype originates from a human donor with multiple sclerosis. The CDR3 nucleotides read TGTGCCAGCAGCTTCACGGGACAGCCGGGGGAGACCCAGTACTTC. Its translation is CASSFTGQPGETQYF.